Listed below are T cell receptor beta chains from one sample, sequenced in a study of beta chain features in type 1 diabetes. Profiling relied on immunoSEQ multiplex PCR, and the TCRdb table lists in-frame clones only, not all of them. This sample carries fewer than 900,000 clones, roughly a sixth of them seen once, and the ten largest clones take 0.02% to 0.03%. Source material: naive CD4+ T cells from blood. The origin of the receptors is a woman aged 18-29 years in good health. Each CDR3 is given with its conserved first and last residue. Each record gives: V gene, J gene, clone size, D gene, CDR3 DNA, CDR3 protein. A D gene is named only where the DNA matches it firmly. Not every row has a clone size; where given, it reads once, few, many or a size class.

V: TRBV11-2; J: TRBJ1-1; size: few; D: -; DNA: TGTGCCAGCAGCTTAATAGAATTGTCTGAAGCTTTCTTT; CDR3: CASSLIELSEAFF
V: TRBV14; J: TRBJ2-1; size: few; D: -; DNA: TGTGCCAGCAGCCAAGTCCCTTCGGGGGGCGTGGGCAATGAGCAGTTCTTC; CDR3: CASSQVPSGGVGNEQFF
V: TRBV6-8; J: TRBJ2-7; size: few; D: -; DNA: TGTGCCAGCAGTTTACAGACCCCAACCCGGGACCGGCGATCCTACGAGCAGTACTTC; CDR3: CASSLQTPTRDRRSYEQYF
V: TRBV9; J: TRBJ2-7; size: few; D: -; DNA: TGTGCCAGCAGCACCCAGACAGGGGAGGGATCCGAGCAGTACTTC; CDR3: CASSTQTGEGSEQYF
V: TRBV2; J: TRBJ2-5; size: -; D: -; DNA: TGTGCCAGCAGTGCCCGTTGGATAGGGGAGGAGACCCAGTACTTC; CDR3: CASSARWIGEETQYF
V: TRBV4-1; J: TRBJ2-3; size: -; D: TRBD2; DNA: TGCGCCAGCAGCCAAGCTGTGTCTAGCGGGAGGGAAGCAGATACGCAGTATTTT; CDR3: CASSQAVSSGREADTQYF
V: TRBV5-4; J: TRBJ2-7; size: few; D: -; DNA: TGTGCCAGCAGCTTCGGCCCGGCCCCCTACGAGCAGTACTTC; CDR3: CASSFGPAPYEQYF
V: TRBV28; J: TRBJ1-2; size: -; D: TRBD1; DNA: TGTGCCAGCAGTTTTGGCCTGGCGGACAGGGACGGAGGCTACACCTTC; CDR3: CASSFGLADRDGGYTF
V: TRBV6-5; J: TRBJ2-7; size: -; D: -; DNA: TGTGCCAGCAGTAACTCCTACGAGCAGTACTTC; CDR3: CASSNSYEQYF
V: TRBV10-3; J: TRBJ2-5; size: -; D: -; DNA: TGTGCCATCAGTGAGCTAGGCGGGATAGAGACCCAGTACTTC; CDR3: CAISELGGIETQYF
V: TRBV28; J: TRBJ2-5; size: few; D: TRBD1; DNA: TGTGCCAGCAGTCTTCAGGGGGCAATGGAGACCCAGTACTTC; CDR3: CASSLQGAMETQYF
V: TRBV28; J: TRBJ1-1; size: few; D: -; DNA: TGTGCCAGCAGTTTCAGGTACCAGGGAACTGAAGCTTTCTTT; CDR3: CASSFRYQGTEAFF
V: TRBV7-9; J: TRBJ2-3; size: few; D: TRBD2; DNA: TGTGCCAGCAGCCAACCAGCGGGAGGCGGTGCAGATACGCAGTATTTT; CDR3: CASSQPAGGGADTQYF
V: TRBV2; J: TRBJ1-3; size: -; D: -; DNA: TGTGCCAGCAACGGACGAGCCTCTGGAAACACCATATATTTT; CDR3: CASNGRASGNTIYF
V: TRBV6-6; J: TRBJ2-7; size: few; D: -; DNA: TGTGCCAGCAGTTACTCTACCTCAAAGTACTTC; CDR3: CASSYSTSKYF
V: TRBV13; J: TRBJ2-1; size: few; D: -; DNA: TGTGCCAGCAGCTTAGTATGGGCCAAAAATGAGCAGTTCTTC; CDR3: CASSLVWAKNEQFF
V: TRBV28; J: TRBJ2-7; size: few; D: -; DNA: TGTGCCAGCAGTCCTCACATGTCACAGATTTACGAGCAGTACTTC; CDR3: CASSPHMSQIYEQYF
V: TRBV15; J: TRBJ2-5; size: few; D: -; DNA: TGTGCCACCAGCAGAACCATACAAGAGACCCAGTACTTC; CDR3: CATSRTIQETQYF
V: TRBV9; J: TRBJ2-3; size: few; D: -; DNA: TGTGCCAGCAGCGAGTCGCCAGGGAGCACAGATACGCAGTATTTT; CDR3: CASSESPGSTDTQYF
V: TRBV14; J: TRBJ1-4; size: few; D: TRBD1; DNA: TGTGCCAGCAGCCCTTTAGGGACAGAGAATGAAAAACTGTTTTTT; CDR3: CASSPLGTENEKLFF
V: TRBV5-1; J: TRBJ2-3; size: -; D: TRBD2; DNA: TGCGCCAGCAGCTTGGCCCGGGAGGCAGATACGCAGTATTTT; CDR3: CASSLAREADTQYF
V: TRBV18; J: TRBJ1-3; size: -; D: -; DNA: TGTGCCAGCTCCGGGATGGGAAACACCATATATTTT; CDR3: CASSGMGNTIYF
V: TRBV6-4; J: TRBJ2-1; size: -; D: TRBD1; DNA: TGTGCCAGCAGCCAGGGGGCATCTCCCTACAATGAGCAGTTCTTC; CDR3: CASSQGASPYNEQFF
V: TRBV29-1; J: TRBJ2-5; size: -; D: TRBD2; DNA: TGCAGCGGCGGCCCGGGGGGGCGAGAGACCCAGTACTTC; CDR3: CSGGPGGRETQYF
V: TRBV4-3; J: TRBJ2-2; size: -; D: -; DNA: TGCGCCAGCAGCCAAGAGGTGTGGGGAGGAGGGGAGCTGTTTTTT; CDR3: CASSQEVWGGGELFF
V: TRBV13; J: TRBJ2-1; size: -; D: -; DNA: TGTGCCAGCAGCCCGAACGGACTACCGAATACCTACAATGAGCAGTTCTTC; CDR3: CASSPNGLPNTYNEQFF
V: TRBV4-3; J: TRBJ2-2; size: -; D: -; DNA: TGCGCCAGCGGAGGTCTGGCCGGGGAGCTGTTTTTT; CDR3: CASGGLAGELFF
V: TRBV7-3; J: TRBJ2-2; size: -; D: -; DNA: TGTGCCAGCAGCTTAACCCCCCGGGTGGGCACCGGGGAGCTGTTTTTT; CDR3: CASSLTPRVGTGELFF
V: TRBV7-2; J: TRBJ1-1; size: few; D: -; DNA: TGTGCCAGCAGCTTATCGCGTGGGACAATAACAAAAGCTTTCTTT; CDR3: CASSLSRGTITKAFF
V: TRBV10-3; J: TRBJ2-1; size: many; D: -; DNA: TGTGCCATCAGTCGGGGTAATGAGCAGTTCTTC; CDR3: CAISRGNEQFF
V: TRBV18; J: TRBJ1-2; size: few; D: -; DNA: TGTGCCAGCTCTCACGACAGGTTGGGCTATGGCTACACCTTC; CDR3: CASSHDRLGYGYTF
V: TRBV28; J: TRBJ1-1; size: -; D: -; DNA: TGTGCCAGCAGCCCCCAGAGGACAGCAGCCTACACTGAAGCTTTCTTT; CDR3: CASSPQRTAAYTEAFF
V: TRBV19; J: TRBJ2-3; size: -; D: -; DNA: TGTGCCAGTAGCCCGCCCCCTCGGAATACGCAGTATTTT; CDR3: CASSPPPRNTQYF
V: TRBV5-1; J: TRBJ1-4; size: once; D: -; DNA: TGCGCCAGCAGCTTGGGGACACTTGCAACTAATGAAAAACTGTTTTTT; CDR3: CASSLGTLATNEKLFF
V: TRBV9; J: TRBJ1-3; size: few; D: TRBD1; DNA: TGTGCCAGCAGCCCGGACAGGGGGCCCCTACGACCTGGAAACACCATATATTTT; CDR3: CASSPDRGPLRPGNTIYF
V: TRBV7-9; J: TRBJ2-7; size: -; D: TRBD2; DNA: TGTGCCAGCAGCCATACTAGCGGGAGGGTTGGAGAGCAGTACTTC; CDR3: CASSHTSGRVGEQYF
V: TRBV4-2; J: TRBJ2-7; size: -; D: TRBD2; DNA: TGTGCCAGCAGCCAAGACAACCGCTGGGGACTAGGGACCCCCGAGCAGTACTTC; CDR3: CASSQDNRWGLGTPEQYF
V: TRBV18; J: TRBJ2-3; size: -; D: -; DNA: TGTGCCAGCTCATCAGACTGGGCGAGCGCGGGTTTT; CDR3: CASSSDWASAGF
V: TRBV27; J: TRBJ2-2; size: few; D: TRBD2; DNA: TGTGCCAGCAGTAGCGGGAGGGTATTCGGGGAGCTGTTTTTT; CDR3: CASSSGRVFGELFF
V: TRBV7-2; J: TRBJ2-3; size: -; D: -; DNA: TGTGCCAGCAGCTCCAAACTTAACCGGGGCGCACGAAAGTATTTT; CDR3: CASSSKLNRGARKYF
V: TRBV2; J: TRBJ2-3; size: -; D: -; DNA: TGTGCCAGCAGTGGATCGAGACCTAACCAGGCTACGCAGTATTTT; CDR3: CASSGSRPNQATQYF